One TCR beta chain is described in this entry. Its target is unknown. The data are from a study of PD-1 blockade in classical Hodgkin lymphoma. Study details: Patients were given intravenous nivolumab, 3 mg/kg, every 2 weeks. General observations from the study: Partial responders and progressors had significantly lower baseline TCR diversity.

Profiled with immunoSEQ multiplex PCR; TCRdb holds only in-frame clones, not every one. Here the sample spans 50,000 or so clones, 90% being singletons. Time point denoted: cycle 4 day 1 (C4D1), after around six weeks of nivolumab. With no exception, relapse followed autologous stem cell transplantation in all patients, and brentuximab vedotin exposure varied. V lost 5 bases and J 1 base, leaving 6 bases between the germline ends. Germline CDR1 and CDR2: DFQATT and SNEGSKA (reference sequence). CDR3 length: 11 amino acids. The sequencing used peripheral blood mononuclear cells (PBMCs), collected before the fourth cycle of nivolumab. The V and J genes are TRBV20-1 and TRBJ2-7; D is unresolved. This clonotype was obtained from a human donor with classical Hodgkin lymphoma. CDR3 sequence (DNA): TGCAGTGCTGACAATTCCTACGAGCAGTACTTC. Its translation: CSADNSYEQYF.